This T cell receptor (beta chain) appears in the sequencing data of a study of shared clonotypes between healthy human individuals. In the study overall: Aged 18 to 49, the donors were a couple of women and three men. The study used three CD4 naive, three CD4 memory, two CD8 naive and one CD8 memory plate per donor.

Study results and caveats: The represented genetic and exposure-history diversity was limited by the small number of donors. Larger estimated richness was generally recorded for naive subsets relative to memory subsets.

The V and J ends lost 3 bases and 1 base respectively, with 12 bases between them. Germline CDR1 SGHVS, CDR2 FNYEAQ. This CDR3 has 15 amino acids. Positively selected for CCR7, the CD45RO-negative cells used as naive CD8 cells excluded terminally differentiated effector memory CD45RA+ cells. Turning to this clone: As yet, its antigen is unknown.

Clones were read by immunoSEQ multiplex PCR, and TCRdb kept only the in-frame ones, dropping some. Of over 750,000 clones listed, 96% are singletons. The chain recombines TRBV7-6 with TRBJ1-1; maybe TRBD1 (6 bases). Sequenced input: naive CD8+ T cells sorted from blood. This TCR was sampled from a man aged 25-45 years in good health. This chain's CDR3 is CASSLAGTQNTEAFF. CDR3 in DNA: TGTGCCAGCAGCTTGGCCGGGACACAGAACACTGAAGCTTTCTTT.